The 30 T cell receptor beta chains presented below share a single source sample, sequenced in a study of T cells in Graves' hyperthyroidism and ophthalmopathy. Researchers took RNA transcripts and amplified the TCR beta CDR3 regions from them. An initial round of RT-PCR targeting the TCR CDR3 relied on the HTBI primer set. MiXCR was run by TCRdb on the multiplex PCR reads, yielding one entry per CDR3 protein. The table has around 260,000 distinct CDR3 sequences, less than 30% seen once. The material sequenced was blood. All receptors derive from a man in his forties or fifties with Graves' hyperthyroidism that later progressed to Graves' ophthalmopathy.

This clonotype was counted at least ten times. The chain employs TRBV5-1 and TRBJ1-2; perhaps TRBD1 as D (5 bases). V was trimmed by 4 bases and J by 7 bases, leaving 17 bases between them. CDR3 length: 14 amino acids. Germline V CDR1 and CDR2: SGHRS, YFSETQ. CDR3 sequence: CASSGRGVVSGYTF. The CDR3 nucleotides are TGCGCCAGCAGCGGAAGGGGTGTCGTTTCTGGCTACACCTTC.

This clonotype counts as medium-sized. CDR3 sequence reads: CASSLMEGAIETQYF. As DNA, the CDR3 is TGTGCCAGCAGCCTAATGGAGGGGGCCATCGAGACCCAGTACTTC. The gene calls are TRBV11-2 and TRBJ2-5, with D maybe TRBD1 (7 bases). The CDR3 contains 15 residues. Per the germline V gene, CDR1 is SGHAT and CDR2 is FQNNGV. Trimming pared 5 bases from V and 5 bases from J, leaving 18 bases between.

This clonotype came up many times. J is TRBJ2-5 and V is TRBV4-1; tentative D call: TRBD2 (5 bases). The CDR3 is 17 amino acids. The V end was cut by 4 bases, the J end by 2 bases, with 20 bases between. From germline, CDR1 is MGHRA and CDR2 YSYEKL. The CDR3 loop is CASSRHRGATQQETQYF. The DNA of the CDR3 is TGCGCCAGCAGCCGCCACCGGGGAGCGACACAACAAGAGACCCAGTACTTC.

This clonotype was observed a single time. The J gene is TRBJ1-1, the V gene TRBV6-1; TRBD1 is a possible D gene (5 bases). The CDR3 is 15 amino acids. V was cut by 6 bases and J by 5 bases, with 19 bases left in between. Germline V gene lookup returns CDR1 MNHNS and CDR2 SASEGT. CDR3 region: CASRTHKSGSTEAFF. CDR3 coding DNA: TGTGCCAGCAGAACACACAAGTCAGGGAGTACTGAAGCTTTCTTT.

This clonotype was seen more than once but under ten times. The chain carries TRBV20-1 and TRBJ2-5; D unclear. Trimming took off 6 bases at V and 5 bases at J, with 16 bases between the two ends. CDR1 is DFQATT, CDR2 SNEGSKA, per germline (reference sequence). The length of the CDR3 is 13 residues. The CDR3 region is CSAFDGFRETQYF. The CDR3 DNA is TGCAGTGCGTTTGACGGGTTTAGGGAGACCCAGTACTTC.

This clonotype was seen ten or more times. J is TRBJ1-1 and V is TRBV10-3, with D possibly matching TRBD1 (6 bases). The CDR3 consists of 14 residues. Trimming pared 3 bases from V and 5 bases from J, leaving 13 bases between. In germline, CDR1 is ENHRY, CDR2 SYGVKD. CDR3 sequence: CAISETPGETEAFF. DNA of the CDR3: TGTGCCATCAGTGAAACCCCAGGGGAGACTGAAGCTTTCTTT.

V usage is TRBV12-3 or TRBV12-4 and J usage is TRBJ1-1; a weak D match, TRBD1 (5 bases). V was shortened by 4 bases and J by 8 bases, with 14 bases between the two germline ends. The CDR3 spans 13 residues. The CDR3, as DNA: TGTGCCAGCAGTTACTCGGCAGGGAGAGAAGCTTTCTTT. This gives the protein CASSYSAGREAFF.

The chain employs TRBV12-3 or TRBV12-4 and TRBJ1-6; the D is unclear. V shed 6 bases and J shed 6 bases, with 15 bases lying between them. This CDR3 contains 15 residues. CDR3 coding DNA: TGTGCCAGCAGAGCCGGGAGGGCATTTAATTCACCCCTCCACTTT. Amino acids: CASRAGRAFNSPLHF.

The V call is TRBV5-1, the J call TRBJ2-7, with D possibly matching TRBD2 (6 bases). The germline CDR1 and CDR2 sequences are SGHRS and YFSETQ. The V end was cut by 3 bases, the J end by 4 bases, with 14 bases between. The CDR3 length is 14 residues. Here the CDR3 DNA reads TGCGCCAGCAGCTCTGACGGAGGGAGGTACGAGCAGTACTTC. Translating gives CASSSDGGRYEQYF.

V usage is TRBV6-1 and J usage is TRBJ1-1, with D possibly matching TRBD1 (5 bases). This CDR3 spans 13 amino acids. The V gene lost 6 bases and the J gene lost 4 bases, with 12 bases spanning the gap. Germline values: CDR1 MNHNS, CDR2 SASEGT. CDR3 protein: CASRSGSLTEAFF. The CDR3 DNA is TGTGCCAGCAGATCAGGGTCCCTCACTGAAGCTTTCTTT.

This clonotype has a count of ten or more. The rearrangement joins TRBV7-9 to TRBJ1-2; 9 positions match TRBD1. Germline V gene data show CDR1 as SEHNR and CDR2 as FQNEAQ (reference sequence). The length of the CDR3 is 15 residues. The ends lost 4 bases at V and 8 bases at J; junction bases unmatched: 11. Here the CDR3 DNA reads TGTGCCAGCAGCTCACCCCCCGGGACAGGGAACGGCTACACCTTC. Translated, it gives CASSSPPGTGNGYTF.

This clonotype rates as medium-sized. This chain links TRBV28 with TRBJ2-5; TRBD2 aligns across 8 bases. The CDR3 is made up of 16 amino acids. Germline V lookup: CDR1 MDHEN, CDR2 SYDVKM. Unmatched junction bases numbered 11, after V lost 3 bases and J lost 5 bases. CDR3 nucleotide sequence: TGTGCCAGCAGTTTGGGGGGACTAGTGGGTCGTGAGACCCAGTACTTC. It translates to CASSLGGLVGRETQYF.

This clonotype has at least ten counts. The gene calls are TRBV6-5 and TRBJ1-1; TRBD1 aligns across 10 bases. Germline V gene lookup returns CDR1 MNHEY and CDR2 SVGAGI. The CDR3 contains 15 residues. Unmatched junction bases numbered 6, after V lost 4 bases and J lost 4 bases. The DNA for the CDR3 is TGTGCCAGCAGTTTAGACAGGGGGCTTCGCACTGAAGCTTTCTTT. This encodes CASSLDRGLRTEAFF.

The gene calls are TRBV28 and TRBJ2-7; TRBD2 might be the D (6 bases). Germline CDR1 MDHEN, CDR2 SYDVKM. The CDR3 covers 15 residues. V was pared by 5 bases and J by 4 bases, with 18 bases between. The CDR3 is CASSPRLVLGYEQYF. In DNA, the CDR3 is TGTGCCAGCAGTCCCCGACTAGTTTTGGGATACGAGCAGTACTTC.

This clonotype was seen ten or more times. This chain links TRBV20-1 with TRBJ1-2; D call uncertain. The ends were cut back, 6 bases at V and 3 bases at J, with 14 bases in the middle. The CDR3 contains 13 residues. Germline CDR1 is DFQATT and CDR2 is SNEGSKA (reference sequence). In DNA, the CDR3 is TGCAGTGCGCGAATAGGGTTTGACTATGGCTACACCTTC. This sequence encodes CSARIGFDYGYTF.

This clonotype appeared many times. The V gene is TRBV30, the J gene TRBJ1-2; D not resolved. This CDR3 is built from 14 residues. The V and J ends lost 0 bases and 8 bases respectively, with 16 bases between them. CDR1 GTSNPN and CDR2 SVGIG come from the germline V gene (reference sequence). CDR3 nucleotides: TGTGCCTGGAGTGTAGTTACCTCCCAAATGGGCTACACCTTC. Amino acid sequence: CAWSVVTSQMGYTF. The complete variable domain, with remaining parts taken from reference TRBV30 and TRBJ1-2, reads SQTIHQWPATLVQPVGSPLSLECTVEGTSNPNLYWYRQAAGRGLQLLFYSVGIGQISSEVPQNLSASRPQDRQFILSSKKLLLSDSGFYLCAWSVVTSQMGYTFGSGTRLTVV.

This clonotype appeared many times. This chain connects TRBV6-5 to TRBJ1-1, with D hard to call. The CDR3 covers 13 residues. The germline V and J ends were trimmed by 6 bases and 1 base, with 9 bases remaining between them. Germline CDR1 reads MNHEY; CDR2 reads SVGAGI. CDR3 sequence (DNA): TGTGCCAGCAGGGGAGGAGGGAACACTGAAGCTTTCTTT. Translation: CASRGGGNTEAFF.

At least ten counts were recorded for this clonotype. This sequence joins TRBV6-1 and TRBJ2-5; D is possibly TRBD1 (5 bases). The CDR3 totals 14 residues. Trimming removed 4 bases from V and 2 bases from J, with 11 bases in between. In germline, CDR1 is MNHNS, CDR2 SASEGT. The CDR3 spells CASSVMRTQETQYF. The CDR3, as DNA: TGTGCCAGCAGTGTCATGAGGACACAAGAGACCCAGTACTTC.

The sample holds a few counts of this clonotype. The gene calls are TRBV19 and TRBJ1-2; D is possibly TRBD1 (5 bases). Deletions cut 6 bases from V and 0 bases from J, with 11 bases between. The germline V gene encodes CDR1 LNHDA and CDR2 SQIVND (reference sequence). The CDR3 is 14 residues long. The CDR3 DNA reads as TGTGCCAGTAGCAAACAGGCGACTAACTATGGCTACACCTTC. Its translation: CASSKQATNYGYTF.

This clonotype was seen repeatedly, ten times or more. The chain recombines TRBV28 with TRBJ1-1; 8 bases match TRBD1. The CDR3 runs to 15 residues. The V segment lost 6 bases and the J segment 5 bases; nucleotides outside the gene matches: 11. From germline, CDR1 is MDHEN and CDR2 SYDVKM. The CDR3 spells CASRSPGGGYTEAFF. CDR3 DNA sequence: TGTGCCAGCAGATCGCCAGGGGGCGGTTATACTGAAGCTTTCTTT.

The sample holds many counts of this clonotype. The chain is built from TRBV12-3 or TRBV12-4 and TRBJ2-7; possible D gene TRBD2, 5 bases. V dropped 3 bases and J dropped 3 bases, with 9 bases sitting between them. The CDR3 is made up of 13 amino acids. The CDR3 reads CASSLDSNYEQYF. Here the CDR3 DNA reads TGTGCCAGCAGTTTGGACTCAAACTACGAGCAGTACTTC.

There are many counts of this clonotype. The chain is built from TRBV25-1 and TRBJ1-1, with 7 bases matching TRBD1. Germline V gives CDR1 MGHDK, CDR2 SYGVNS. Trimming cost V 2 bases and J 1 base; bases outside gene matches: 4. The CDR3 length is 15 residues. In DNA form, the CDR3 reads TGTGCCAGCAGTGAAGGGGGACAGTCGAACACTGAAGCTTTCTTT. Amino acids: CASSEGGQSNTEAFF.

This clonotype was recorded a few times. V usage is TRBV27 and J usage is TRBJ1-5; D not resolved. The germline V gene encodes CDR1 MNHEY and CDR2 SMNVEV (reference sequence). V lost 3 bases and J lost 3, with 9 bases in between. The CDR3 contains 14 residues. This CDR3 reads CASSFSRVNQPQHF. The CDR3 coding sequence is TGTGCCAGCAGTTTTTCTAGGGTCAATCAGCCCCAGCATTTT.

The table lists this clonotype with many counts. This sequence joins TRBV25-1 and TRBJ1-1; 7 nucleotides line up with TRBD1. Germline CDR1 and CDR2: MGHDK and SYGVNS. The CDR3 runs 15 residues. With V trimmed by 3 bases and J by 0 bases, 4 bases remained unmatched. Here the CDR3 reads CASSDLGTVNTEAFF. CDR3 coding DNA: TGTGCCAGCAGTGATCTTGGGACAGTGAACACTGAAGCTTTCTTT. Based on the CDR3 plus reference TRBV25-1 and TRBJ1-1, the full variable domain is EADIYQTPRYLVIGTGKKITLECSQTMGHDKMYWYQQDPGMELHLIHYSYGVNSTEKGDLSSESTVSRIRTEHFPLTLESARPSHTSQYLCASSDLGTVNTEAFFGQGTRLTVV.

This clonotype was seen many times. Here the CDR3 DNA reads TGTGCCAGCTCACCAGAGCCGGGGGCGATGACTGAAGCTTTCTTT. It is translated as CASSPEPGAMTEAFF. The chain carries TRBV18 and TRBJ1-1; perhaps TRBD1 as D (6 bases). The V gene lost 2 bases and the J gene lost 5 bases, with 15 bases spanning the gap. Germline values: CDR1 KGHSH, CDR2 LQKENI. This CDR3 region has 15 residues.

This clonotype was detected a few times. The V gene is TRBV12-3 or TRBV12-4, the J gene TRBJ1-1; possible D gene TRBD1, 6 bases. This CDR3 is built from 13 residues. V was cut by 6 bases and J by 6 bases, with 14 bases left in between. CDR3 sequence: CASSLLQGAEAFF. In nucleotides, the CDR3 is TGTGCCAGCAGCCTACTACAGGGTGCTGAAGCTTTCTTT.

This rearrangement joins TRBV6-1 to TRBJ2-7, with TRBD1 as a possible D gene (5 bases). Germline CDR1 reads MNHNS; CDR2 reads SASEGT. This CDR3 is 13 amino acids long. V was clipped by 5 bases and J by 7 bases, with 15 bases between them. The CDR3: CASSPGHLAEQYF. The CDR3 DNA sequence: TGTGCCAGCAGTCCTGGACATTTGGCTGAGCAGTACTTC.

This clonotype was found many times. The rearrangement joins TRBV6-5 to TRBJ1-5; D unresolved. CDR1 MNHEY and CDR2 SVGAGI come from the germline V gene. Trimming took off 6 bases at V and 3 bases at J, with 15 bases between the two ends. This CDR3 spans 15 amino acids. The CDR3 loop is CASRPRSGFNQPQHF. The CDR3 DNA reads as TGTGCCAGCAGACCGAGGTCGGGCTTCAATCAGCCCCAGCATTTT.

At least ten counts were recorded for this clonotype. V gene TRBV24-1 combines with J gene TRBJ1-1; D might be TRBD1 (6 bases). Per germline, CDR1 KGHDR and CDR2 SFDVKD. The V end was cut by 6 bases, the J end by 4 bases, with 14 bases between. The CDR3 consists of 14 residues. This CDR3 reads CATSTGRGITEAFF. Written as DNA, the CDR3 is TGTGCCACCAGTACAGGGAGGGGGATCACTGAAGCTTTCTTT.

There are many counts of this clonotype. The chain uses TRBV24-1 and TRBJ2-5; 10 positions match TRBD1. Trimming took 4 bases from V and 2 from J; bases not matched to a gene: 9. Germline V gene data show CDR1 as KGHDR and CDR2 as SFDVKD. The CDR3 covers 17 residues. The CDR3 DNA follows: TGTGCCACCAGTGACCCTGGACAGGGGGGTGATCAAGAGACCCAGTACTTC. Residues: CATSDPGQGGDQETQYF.